This section outlines one T cell receptor beta chain sequence together with its context. This record belongs to a study of tumor-infiltrating lymphocytes in primary liver carcinoma. In the study overall: The patients, men and women alike, were aged 30 to 69 years.

The template, 500 ng total RNA, yielded TCR beta cDNA made with a constant-region primer. ARM-PCR, slightly modified, supplied the TCR beta libraries through three nested multiplex PCR rounds. A single record per CDR3 protein comes from TCRdb applying MiXCR to the multiplex PCR reads. The sample comprises about 120,000 distinct CDR3 sequences, around 65% of which are singletons, and roughly 7.3% rests with the top ten. Unsorted bulk tissue of about 19-31 mg yielded co-extracted RNA and DNA. Sequencing was performed on tumor-adjacent normal liver tissue. The receptor comes from a woman between 55 and 75 years old with primary liver carcinoma and hepatitis B virus infection.

CDR3 DNA: TGTGCCAGCGGTCCCTATGCTCATACGCAGTATTTT. Amino acids: CASGPYAHTQYF. The gene calls are TRBV6-5 and TRBJ2-3; the D is unclear. V was cut by 8 bases and J by 7 bases, with 13 bases left in between. Germline CDR1 is MNHEY and CDR2 is SVGAGI. This CDR3 has 12 residues.